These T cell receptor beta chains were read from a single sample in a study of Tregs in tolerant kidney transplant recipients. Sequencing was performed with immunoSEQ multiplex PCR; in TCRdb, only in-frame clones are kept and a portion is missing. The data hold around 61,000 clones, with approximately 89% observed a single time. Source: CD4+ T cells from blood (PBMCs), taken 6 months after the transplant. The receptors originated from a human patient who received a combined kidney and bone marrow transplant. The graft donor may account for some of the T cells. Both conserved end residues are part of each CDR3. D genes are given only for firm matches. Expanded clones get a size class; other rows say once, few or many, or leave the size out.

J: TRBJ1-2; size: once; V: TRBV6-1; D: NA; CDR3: CASSEQGSYGYTF; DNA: TGTGCCAGCAGTGAACAGGGAAGCTATGGCTACACCTTC
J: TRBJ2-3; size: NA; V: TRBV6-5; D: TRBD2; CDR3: CASSYLGSGSSDTQYF; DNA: TGTGCCAGCAGTTACCTAGGTAGCGGGAGTTCAGATACGCAGTATTTT
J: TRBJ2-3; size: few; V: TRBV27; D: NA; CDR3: CASSFFSTDTQYF; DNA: TGTGCCAGCAGTTTTTTCTCCACAGATACGCAGTATTTT
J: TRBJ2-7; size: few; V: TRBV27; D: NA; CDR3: CASSLSLWLETYEQYF; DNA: TGTGCCAGCAGTTTATCTCTGTGGCTAGAGACCTACGAGCAGTACTTC
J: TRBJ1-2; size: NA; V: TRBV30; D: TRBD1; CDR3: CAWSPPGQGYGYTF; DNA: TGTGCCTGGAGCCCACCGGGACAGGGGTATGGCTACACCTTC
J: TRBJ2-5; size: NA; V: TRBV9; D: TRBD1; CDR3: CASSGGQGRETQYF; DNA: TGTGCCAGCAGCGGCGGACAGGGGCGGGAGACCCAGTACTTC
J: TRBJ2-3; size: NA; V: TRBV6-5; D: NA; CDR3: CASSPWTNTDTQYF; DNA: TGTGCCAGCAGTCCATGGACTAACACAGATACGCAGTATTTT
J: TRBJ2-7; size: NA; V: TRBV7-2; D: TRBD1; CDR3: CASSPQTGQGFEQYF; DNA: TGTGCCAGCAGCCCACAAACCGGACAGGGGTTCGAGCAGTACTTC
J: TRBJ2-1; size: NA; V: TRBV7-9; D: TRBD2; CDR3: CASSLGASGGSSYNEQFF; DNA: TGTGCCAGCAGCTTAGGGGCTAGCGGGGGTAGCTCCTACAATGAGCAGTTCTTC
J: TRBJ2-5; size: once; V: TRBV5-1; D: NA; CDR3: CASSLSQETQYF; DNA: TGCGCCAGCAGCTTATCTCAAGAGACCCAGTACTTC
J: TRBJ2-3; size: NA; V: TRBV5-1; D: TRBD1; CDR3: CASSLTGQYSDTQYF; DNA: TGCGCCAGCAGCCTGACAGGGCAATACTCAGATACGCAGTATTTT
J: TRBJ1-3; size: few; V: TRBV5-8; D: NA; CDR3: CASSSLGFSGNTIYF; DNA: TGTGCCAGCAGCTCACTCGGGTTCTCTGGAAACACCATATATTTT
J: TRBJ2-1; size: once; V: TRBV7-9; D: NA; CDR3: CASSLSYNEQFF; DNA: TGTGCCAGCAGCTTATCTTACAATGAGCAGTTCTTC
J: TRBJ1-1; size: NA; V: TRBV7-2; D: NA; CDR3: CASSPSARKDTEAFF; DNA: TGTGCCAGCAGCCCATCAGCGCGGAAGGACACTGAAGCTTTCTTT
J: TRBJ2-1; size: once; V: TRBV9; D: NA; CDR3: CASSSKGERTYNEQFF; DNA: TGTGCCAGCAGCTCAAAGGGGGAGCGCACCTACAATGAGCAGTTCTTC
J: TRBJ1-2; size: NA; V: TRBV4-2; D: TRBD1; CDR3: CASSQDSARGRGYTF; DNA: TGTGCCAGCAGCCAAGATTCTGCCAGGGGGCGAGGCTACACCTTC
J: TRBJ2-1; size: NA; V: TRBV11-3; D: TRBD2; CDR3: CASSQRELSYNEQFF; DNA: TGTGCCAGCAGTCAGCGGGAGCTCTCCTACAATGAGCAGTTCTTC
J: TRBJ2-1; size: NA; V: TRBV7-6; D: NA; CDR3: CASSSGFATAYNEQFF; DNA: TGTGCCAGCAGCTCCGGTTTCGCGACAGCCTACAATGAGCAGTTCTTC
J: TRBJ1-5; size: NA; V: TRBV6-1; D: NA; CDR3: CASSVRGGVGQPQHF; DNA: TGTGCCAGCAGTGTTCGAGGGGGGGTTGGGCAGCCCCAGCATTTT
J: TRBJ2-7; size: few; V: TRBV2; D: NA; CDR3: CASSDYGQYF; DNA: TGTGCCAGCAGTGATTACGGGCAGTACTTC
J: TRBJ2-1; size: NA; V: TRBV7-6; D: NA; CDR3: CASSGGLPGQFF; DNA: TGTGCCAGCAGCGGAGGGCTCCCCGGGCAGTTCTTC
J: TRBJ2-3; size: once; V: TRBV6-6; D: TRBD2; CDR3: CASRLPRGGAADTQYF; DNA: TGTGCCAGCAGACTCCCTCGCGGGGGGGCGGCAGATACGCAGTATTTT
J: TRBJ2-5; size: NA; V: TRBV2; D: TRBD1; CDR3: CASSVGGQGGEEQYF; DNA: TGTGCCAGCAGTGTCGGGGGACAGGGGGGTGAGGAGCAGTACTTC
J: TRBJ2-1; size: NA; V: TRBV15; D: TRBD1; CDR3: CATSPRLDRGRNEQFF; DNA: TGTGCCACCAGCCCTCGCCTGGACAGGGGGCGTAATGAGCAGTTCTTC
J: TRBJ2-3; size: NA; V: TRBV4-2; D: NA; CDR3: CASSQGLSSTDTQYF; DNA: TGTGCCAGCAGCCAAGGACTGTCTAGCACAGATACGCAGTATTTT
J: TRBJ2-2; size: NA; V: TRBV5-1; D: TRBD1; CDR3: CASSLADRETGELFF; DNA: TGCGCCAGCAGCTTGGCCGACAGGGAAACCGGGGAGCTGTTTTTT
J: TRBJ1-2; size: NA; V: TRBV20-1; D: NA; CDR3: CSAGGGYTF; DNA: TGCAGTGCTGGGGGCGGCTACACCTTC
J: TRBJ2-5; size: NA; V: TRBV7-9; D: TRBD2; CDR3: CASSSGTSGETQYF; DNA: TGTGCCAGCAGCTCAGGGACTAGCGGGGAGACCCAGTACTTC
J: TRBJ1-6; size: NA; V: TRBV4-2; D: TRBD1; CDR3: CASSQESGTANSPLHF; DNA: TGTGCCAGCAGCCAAGAATCCGGGACAGCTAATTCACCCCTCCACTTT
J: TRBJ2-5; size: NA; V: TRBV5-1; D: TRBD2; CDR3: CASSLRGEGETQYF; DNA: TGCGCCAGCAGCTTGCGGGGGGAGGGAGAGACCCAGTACTTC
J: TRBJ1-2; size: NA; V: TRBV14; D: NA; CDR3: CASSRSWTVTRGYTF; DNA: TGTGCCAGCAGCCGAAGTTGGACAGTAACGCGGGGCTACACCTTC
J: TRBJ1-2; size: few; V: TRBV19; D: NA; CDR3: CASSKQGVLNYGYTF; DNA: TGTGCCAGTAGTAAACAGGGCGTACTTAACTATGGCTACACCTTC
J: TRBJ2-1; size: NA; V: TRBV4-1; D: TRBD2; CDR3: CASSQHSSGGVGEQFF; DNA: TGCGCCAGCAGCCAACACTCTAGCGGGGGGGTTGGTGAGCAGTTCTTC
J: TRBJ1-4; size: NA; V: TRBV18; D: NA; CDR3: CASSPTFLEKLFF; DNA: TGTGCCAGCTCACCCACATTTCTTGAAAAACTGTTTTTT
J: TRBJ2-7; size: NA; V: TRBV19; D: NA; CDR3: CASSMRPDFSYEQYF; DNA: TGTGCCAGTAGTATGAGACCAGACTTTTCCTACGAGCAGTACTTC
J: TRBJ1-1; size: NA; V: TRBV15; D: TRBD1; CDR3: CATSRGTGQRNTEAFF; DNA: TGTGCCACCAGCAGAGGTACGGGACAGAGGAACACTGAAGCTTTCTTT
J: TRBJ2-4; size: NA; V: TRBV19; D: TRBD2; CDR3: CASTEGLAGVRNIQYF; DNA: TGTGCCAGTACCGAAGGACTAGCGGGAGTGAGAAACATTCAGTACTTC
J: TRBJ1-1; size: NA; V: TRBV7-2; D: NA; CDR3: CASSLNRQPGLNTEAFF; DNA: TGTGCCAGCAGCTTAAATAGACAACCGGGGTTGAACACTGAAGCTTTCTTT
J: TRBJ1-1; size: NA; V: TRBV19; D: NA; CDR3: CASSRGGPATPEAFF; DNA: TGTGCCAGTAGTCGGGGGGGCCCAGCTACTCCTGAAGCTTTCTTT
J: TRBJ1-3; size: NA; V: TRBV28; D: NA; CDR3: CASSPNLPGVGNTIYF; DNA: TGTGCCAGCAGCCCCAATCTGCCAGGGGTTGGAAACACCATATATTTT
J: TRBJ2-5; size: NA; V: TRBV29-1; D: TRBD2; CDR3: CSGSIPTSLRLKETQYF; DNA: TGCAGCGGTTCGATACCGACTAGCCTAAGGCTAAAAGAGACCCAGTACTTC
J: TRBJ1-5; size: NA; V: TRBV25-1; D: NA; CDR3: CASSEGGRTNQPQHF; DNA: TGTGCCAGCAGTGAAGGGGGCAGGACCAATCAGCCCCAGCATTTT
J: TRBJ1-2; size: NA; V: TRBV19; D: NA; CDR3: CASSMKGNYGYTF; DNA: TGTGCCAGTAGTATGAAGGGGAACTATGGCTACACCTTC
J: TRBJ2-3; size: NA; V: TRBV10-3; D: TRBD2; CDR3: CAISELGTSGRKADTQYF; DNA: TGTGCCATCAGTGAACTAGGGACTAGCGGGAGGAAAGCAGATACGCAGTATTTT
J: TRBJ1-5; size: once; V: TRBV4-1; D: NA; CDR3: CASSQDSGTYSNQPQHF; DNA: TGCGCCAGCAGCCAAGATTCAGGGACATATAGCAATCAGCCCCAGCATTTT
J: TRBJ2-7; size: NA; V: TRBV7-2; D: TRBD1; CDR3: CASSLRTGNRPYEQYF; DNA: TGTGCCAGCAGCCTAAGGACAGGCAACCGGCCCTACGAGCAGTACTTC
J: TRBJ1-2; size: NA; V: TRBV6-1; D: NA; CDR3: CASSKTANYGYTF; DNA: TGTGCCAGCAGCAAGACAGCGAACTATGGCTACACCTTC
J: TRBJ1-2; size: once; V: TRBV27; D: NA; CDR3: CASSLSIGYGYTF; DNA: TGTGCCAGCAGTTTATCGATCGGCTATGGCTACACCTTC
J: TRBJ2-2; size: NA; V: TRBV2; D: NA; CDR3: CASRDITGELFF; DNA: TGTGCCAGCAGGGACATCACCGGGGAGCTGTTTTTT
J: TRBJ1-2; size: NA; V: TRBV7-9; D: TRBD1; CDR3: CASSLAGVEGARGYTF; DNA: TGTGCCAGCAGCTTAGCAGGGGTCGAGGGGGCGCGGGGCTACACCTTC
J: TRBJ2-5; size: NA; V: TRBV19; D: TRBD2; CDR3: CASSGGDRGRRETQYF; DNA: TGTGCCAGTAGTGGGGGGGACCGGGGCCGGCGGGAGACCCAGTACTTC
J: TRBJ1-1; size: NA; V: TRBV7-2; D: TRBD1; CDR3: CASSRQGGSTEAFF; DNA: TGTGCCAGCAGCCGACAGGGGGGGTCCACTGAAGCTTTCTTT